Each of the 18 T cell receptor beta chains below was sequenced from the same sample in a study of blood T cell repertoires in COVID-19. Repertoires were generated with immunoSEQ multiplex PCR, while TCRdb's copy carries only in-frame clones and drops some. The sample yields about 260,000 clones, approximately 90% seen once. The material sequenced was PBMCs or T cells enriched from blood (not recorded which). The receptor set was obtained from a man between 40 and 49 years old who had been exposed to COVID-19.

The chain employs TRBV6-1 and TRBJ1-1; the D gene is possibly TRBD1 (5 bases). V lost 1 base to trimming and J lost 5 bases, with 17 bases between them. The germline CDR1 and CDR2 sequences are MNHNS and SASEGT. CDR3 length: 16 residues. DNA for the CDR3: TGTGCCAGCAGTGAAGTAATGGGGCATGGCACAACTGAAGCTTTCTTT. Amino acid sequence: CASSEVMGHGTTEAFF.

This chain uses TRBV6-4 with TRBJ2-2; D is ambiguous. This CDR3 is built from 15 residues. V was trimmed by 3 bases and J by 1 base, leaving 9 bases between them. Per germline, CDR1 MRHNA and CDR2 SNTAGT. The CDR3 region is CASSESTENTGELFF. In DNA form, the CDR3 reads TGTGCCAGCAGTGAATCAACAGAGAACACCGGGGAGCTGTTTTTT.

This chain links TRBV5-1 with TRBJ2-5; D is perhaps TRBD1 (6 bases). The CDR3 runs 12 residues. V lost 4 bases, J lost 6 bases, and 10 bases lay in between. Germline V lookup: CDR1 SGHRS, CDR2 YFSETQ. CDR3 DNA: TGCGCCAGCAGCGAAGGGGGAAAGACCCAGTACTTC. Residues: CASSEGGKTQYF.

The rearrangement links TRBV10-3 to TRBJ1-4; 8 bases line up with TRBD1. Per germline, CDR1 ENHRY and CDR2 SYGVKD. Trimming cost V 2 bases and J 7 bases; bases outside gene matches: 9. The CDR3 sequence is 16 residues long. The CDR3 sequence: CAISELGQGSGEKLFF. The CDR3 DNA follows: TGTGCCATCAGTGAGCTCGGACAGGGTTCAGGTGAAAAACTGTTTTTT.

The chain carries TRBV5-6 and TRBJ2-2, with 7 bases lining up with TRBD2. Germline trimming cut 2 bases from V and 13 bases from J; bases unmatched to any gene: 5. The CDR3 totals 12 residues. Germline V gives CDR1 SGHDT, CDR2 YYEEEE. Here the CDR3 reads CASSFGTTPLFF. The DNA of the CDR3 is TGTGCCAGCAGCTTCGGGACTACTCCGCTGTTTTTT.

CDR3 sequence reads: CASSLVGQGYEQYF. In DNA form, the CDR3 reads TGTGCCAGCAGCTTAGTGGGACAGGGCTACGAGCAGTACTTC. The chain uses TRBV7-2 and TRBJ2-7, with 9 bases identical to TRBD1. V gave up 1 base and J gave up 3 bases; unmatched junction bases: 1. In germline, CDR1 is SGHTA, CDR2 FQGNSA. The length of the CDR3 is 14 residues.

This chain joins TRBV5-4 and TRBJ2-7; 7 bases align to TRBD2. After removal of 0 bases from V and 6 bases from J, the junction contained 9 bases not matched to a gene. Germline V gene data show CDR1 as SGHNT and CDR2 as YYREEE (reference sequence). This CDR3 is built from 15 residues. CDR3 sequence reads: CASSLVSREGGEQYF. The CDR3 bases are TGTGCCAGCAGCTTGGTCTCCAGGGAGGGCGGCGAGCAGTACTTC.

The chain joins TRBV2 to TRBJ2-7; 10 nucleotides agree with TRBD2. This CDR3 is 14 amino acids long. V lost 6 bases and J lost 7; bases outside the gene matches: 9. The germline gives CDR1 SNHLY, CDR2 FYNNEI. The CDR3 is CASSDSGRASEQYF. CDR3 sequence (DNA): TGTGCCAGCAGCGACAGCGGGAGGGCGTCTGAGCAGTACTTC.

This chain uses TRBV30 with TRBJ2-7; unclear D gene. CDR1 GTSNPN and CDR2 SVGIG come from the germline V gene (reference sequence). Trimming cost V 0 bases and J 2 bases, with 20 bases left between them. The CDR3 is made up of 17 amino acids. CDR3 sequence (DNA): TGTGCCTGGAGTGTAGTAGTCCCGCACGTCTATCCCTACGAGCAGTACTTC. Encoded protein: CAWSVVVPHVYPYEQYF.

The CDR3 nucleotides are TGTGCCAGCAGCTTATCGATACGGCGGGGACCTTCGAACACCGGGGAGCTGTTTTTT. Its protein is CASSLSIRRGPSNTGELFF. The rearrangement links TRBV7-9 to TRBJ2-2, with D possibly matching TRBD2 (6 bases). The CDR3 contains 19 residues. V was shortened by 2 bases and J by 0 bases, with 19 bases between the two germline ends. CDR1 and CDR2 from the germline V gene are SEHNR and FQNEAQ (reference sequence).

This clone is a singleton in its sample. This chain joins TRBV10-3 and TRBJ2-3, with 15 bases aligning to TRBD2. J was trimmed by 4 bases and V by 5 bases; bases with no gene match: 1. The CDR3 sequence is 15 residues long. In germline, CDR1 is ENHRY, CDR2 SYGVKD. CDR3 coding DNA: TGTGCCATCAGTCGGACTAGCGGGAGGGCAGATACGCAGTATTTT. The encoded protein is CAISRTSGRADTQYF.

The V gene is TRBV9, the J gene TRBJ2-5; possible D gene TRBD2, 6 bases. CDR1 is SGDLS and CDR2 is YYNGEE in the germline V gene. Trimming removed 3 bases at V and 6 bases at J, with 15 bases between. This CDR3 contains 14 residues. This chain's CDR3 is CASSEGGSLQTQYF. CDR3 DNA sequence: TGTGCCAGCAGCGAGGGAGGAAGTTTGCAGACCCAGTACTTC.

This chain uses TRBV27 with TRBJ2-7; TRBD1 matches at 12 bases. The CDR3 has 15 amino acids. Germline CDR1 is MNHEY and CDR2 is SMNVEV (reference sequence). Losses at the gene ends were 3 bases for V and 9 bases for J; bases not matched to a gene: 9. CDR3 in DNA: TGTGCCAGCAGTTTCAACGCCGGGACAGGGGGCGGGCAGTACTTC. Translating it yields CASSFNAGTGGGQYF.

The chain uses TRBV7-9 and TRBJ2-7; 8 bases agree with TRBD1. Germline assignment: CDR1 SEHNR and CDR2 FQNEAQ (reference sequence). CDR3 length equals 15 residues. The trim removed 5 bases at V and 0 bases at J, leaving 6 bases unmatched. CDR3 region: CASSDPGQDSYEQYF. CDR3 nucleotides: TGTGCCAGCAGCGACCCGGGACAGGACTCCTACGAGCAGTACTTC.

The V call is TRBV11-2, the J call TRBJ2-4, with 12 bases identical to TRBD2. The CDR3 spans 17 residues. The V gene's germline CDR1 is SGHAT and CDR2 FQNNGV. V was clipped by 3 bases and J by 0 bases; unmatched bases: 3. CDR3 sequence reads: CASSFLAGGIAKNIQYF. The CDR3 DNA follows: TGTGCCAGCAGCTTCCTAGCGGGAGGGATAGCCAAAAACATTCAGTACTTC.

This clone was seen just once. V gene TRBV9 combines with J gene TRBJ2-7, with a tentative D call TRBD2 (6 bases). The germline CDR1 and CDR2 sequences are SGDLS and YYNGEE. V was pared by 4 bases and J by 5 bases, with 22 bases between. The CDR3 is 16 residues long. The CDR3 DNA reads as TGTGCCAGCAGCCCCCGATGGGAGGCAACACATAACGAGCAGTACTTC. This translates into CASSPRWEATHNEQYF.

The chain links TRBV11-2 to TRBJ1-3, with D possibly TRBD1 on 5 matching bases. Germline V gene lookup returns CDR1 SGHAT and CDR2 FQNNGV. The length of the CDR3 is 19 residues. Trimming stripped 1 base from V and 0 bases from J, with 19 bases between. Here the CDR3 DNA reads TGTGCCAGCAGCTTAGTAGAGGAGGGACCCTTTCTCTCTGGAAACACCATATATTTT. Protein sequence: CASSLVEEGPFLSGNTIYF.

The V and J genes are TRBV5-4 and TRBJ2-1; 14 bases map to TRBD2. The CDR3 is made up of 14 amino acids. The junction had 3 bases not matched to a gene; V was cut back by 4 bases and J by 9 bases. Germline values: CDR1 SGHNT, CDR2 YYREEE (reference sequence). For the CDR3, the DNA is TGTGCCAGCAGCGGACTAGCGGGAGGAATTGAGCAGTTCTTC. Its translation: CASSGLAGGIEQFF.